This T cell receptor (beta chain) originates from a study of cytomegalovirus exposure and HLA in healthy donors (dated by TCRdb to about 2017). Broadly, across the study: An earlier analysis of 587 of the donors reported 276 Gb of sequence data and about 120 million unique TCR beta sequences obtained from around 190 million T cells. An early release covering roughly 640 HLA-typed donors comprised roughly 300 gigabases of sequencing data and roughly 86 million unique TCR sequences. Of the approximately 400 genotyped donors, approximately 80% were placed in the genetic ancestry cluster associated with self-reported Caucasian donors. The aim of the study was to test whether cataloging public T cell receptors could identify signatures of past pathogen exposure. The study profiled the T cell repertoires of about 720 subjects by immunosequencing and related them to cytomegalovirus serostatus. A separate validation cohort of approximately 130 different subjects was used in addition to the roughly 640-subject first cohort. High-throughput TCR immunosequencing, statistical association of individual TCRs with disease status, and machine learning were combined to predict cytomegalovirus infection status. A later analysis re-analyzed previously published TCR beta repertoires from several hundred donors and added high-resolution HLA genotyping to study TCR occurrence patterns. In the later analysis, no new phenotypic data were used to find candidate immune exposures; instead, reliance was placed on TCR beta sequences and their occurrence across donors. An earlier analysis of around 540 of the donors applied high-throughput TCR beta sequencing to assess whether each TCR beta V gene segment acted as functional or pseudogenic. Donor age, sex, ethnicity and CMV serostatus were collected together with the repertoire data. A later genetic analysis took genome-wide SNP genotypes for about 55% of the roughly 700 donors and used that subset as a discovery cohort. All discovery cohort repertoires had been generated on a single sequencing platform. Both class I and class II loci were covered by HLA typing, at four-digit resolution. Typing coverage varied by locus: 629-630 donors for A, B, C, DRB1 and DQB1; more than 500 for DQA1; around 570 for DPA1; approximately 450 for DPB1. Five DR-DQ haplotypes were handled as single units for association and clustering, since linkage in the cohort was strong. Among around 400 genotyped donors of the cohort, an average of around 240,000 unique TCR beta nucleotide sequences was sequenced per donor, of which 15% to 20% were non-productive. Overall results and qualifications from the work: The 87-base-pair reads could not distinguish some IMGT-functional V segments, including TRBV6-2 and TRBV6-3, so those segments were excluded. According to a later analysis, most CMV-associated TCR beta chains appeared to be HLA-restricted, and the HLA associations seemed to be driven largely by CMV exposure. The study gave a list of some 150 TCR beta chains associated with cytomegalovirus. The cohort was sequenced for TCR beta chains only, and without alpha or paired-chain data the features that could be detected were limited. Cytomegalovirus status was reported to be diagnosed by the classifier with high specificity and sensitivity in both the original and validation cohorts. Because some donors lacked HLA typing at each locus, the association tests relied only on the typed subset. In an earlier analysis of several hundred of the donors, most TCR beta V segments were observed in productive rearrangements about 90% or about 30% of the time, broadly matching IMGT annotations. When HLA alleles, especially DR and DQ, strongly co-occurred, TCR associations were difficult to assign to individual alleles. A later analysis found that HLA-associated TCR beta chains were more clonally expanded and had lower generation probabilities than equally common non-associated chains. The sequencing pipeline was judged likely to have produced a cluster of highly shared sequence variants as a technical artifact. A later analysis reported that several top co-occurrence clusters appeared linked to parvovirus B19, influenza, CMV and Epstein-Barr virus. According to the authors, the approach could potentially be generalized to other disease states and immunological phenotypes. For the cohort, immune exposure information was limited to CMV serostatus. In a later analysis, TCR association rates were found to vary across HLA loci, with the most associated TCRs seen for DRB1 alleles and the fewest for HLA-C alleles. In a later genetic analysis, fewer N-insertions in productive TCRs were reported among donors in an Asian-associated ancestry cluster than the approximately 710-donor mean. At a false discovery rate of 0.05, a later analysis linked under 20,000 TCR beta sequences to specific HLA alleles. Linkage disequilibrium might explain the correlated functional status among segregating V segments, but an unknown experimental factor could not be excluded. A few of the identified cytomegalovirus-associated TCR beta chains were confirmed in vitro to be specific for cytomegalovirus antigens. Because counts were too low, roughly 16 rarely observed V segments, including chromosome 9 orphons, were excluded from the earlier analysis of around 640 of the donors. V-gene and J-gene trimming of TCR beta chains was associated with a missense DCLRE1C variant in a later genetic analysis, and the association was replicated in an independent cohort. Most TCR sequences were seen in very few donors, while some public TCRs were found in many individuals. Sequencing depth was assumed to be roughly uniform across donors in the presence/absence analyses, though that assumption may not hold. A further reported finding was that TCR beta sequences accurately predicted the HLA-A and HLA-B alleles for most subjects in the first cohort.

Library method: the immunoSEQ multiplex PCR assay. For the multiplex PCR, a mixture combining 60 forward primers for TCR Vbeta segments and 13 reverse primers for TCR Jbeta segments was used. The CDR3 region of rearranged TCR beta genes was amplified from genomic DNA with a multiplex PCR assay. The Illumina HiSeq System was used to sequence the amplified TCR beta libraries as 87-base-pair reads. As for the authors' bioinformatics: In a later analysis, 70 million to 95 million unique TCR beta chains were counted across the 650 to 750 repertoires, and roughly 9.9 million of these chains were shared by at least two donors. Raw reads were error-corrected and collapsed into unique sequences by a nearest-neighbor algorithm in which closely related sequences were merged to remove PCR and sequencing errors. Alignment of CDR3 sequences to IMGT reference sequences was used to assign V, D and J gene segments. For a sequence to be retained, a match of at least six nucleotides was required to both a V gene segment and a J gene segment. A rearrangement was called productive if the CDR3 had no stop codons and remained in frame with V and J, and every other rearrangement was called non-productive. CDR3 was defined by IMGT convention, running from the second conserved V-encoded cysteine to the conserved J-encoded phenylalanine. In an earlier analysis of around 600 of the donors, sequences lacking an unambiguous match to a single V gene segment were excluded. An earlier analysis of several hundred of the donors called V segments functional above 56.7% productive rearrangements and segregating when the between-donor standard deviation exceeded 5%. A statistical classification framework was built for diagnosing cytomegalovirus status from the catalog of TCR beta chain sequences. V and J gene assignment, in a later analysis, came from comparing TCR nucleotide sequences with IMGT/GENE-DB human TR gene sequences. The TCRdist pipeline was used in a later analysis to assign CDR3 sequences and most-parsimonious VDJ recombination scenarios. A later analysis defined each TCR beta chain by its CDR3 amino acid sequence plus V-gene family, and excluded reads lacking a unique V-gene family. In a later analysis, around 650 highly shared, low-generation-probability nucleotide sequences were removed to address suspected cross-contamination and a sequencing artifact. For each public chain, a later analysis derived a clonal expansion index from normalized ranks of inferred template counts within each repertoire. A later analysis computed generation probabilities with a VDJ recombination model fitted to out-of-frame rearrangements, and checked the results against IGoR. In a later analysis, TCR-TCR, TCR-HLA and TCR-CMV co-occurrence was scored with hypergeometric tests, and a repertoire-size bias correction was applied to TCR pairs. A later analysis estimated false discovery rates by permuting HLA or CMV assignments 20 times. In a later analysis, co-occurring TCRs were grouped using DBSCAN, and TCRdist sequence similarity was added for clustering within HLA-allele-positive subsets. Repertoires with fewer than 30,000 or more than 120,000 public chains were left out of co-occurrence clustering, as were about five repertoires with anomalous nucleotide sharing. The source is immuneACCESS, and TCRdb retained only in-frame sequences with V and J called. Part of the clones is not carried over; for the studies checked, unresolved V genes explain less than half of this, and the remainder is unexplained. The V and J calls and clone size come from that table; D and trimming were worked out from the DNA. The data table for this sample lists about 67,000 clones. The top ten constitute about 5% of the sample.

In total, over 600 healthy bone marrow donors made up the cohort. At the time of sampling, every cohort member was nominally healthy, though immune exposures that went unrecorded were likely present. The donor tested CMV seropositive, placing the donor among the 289 seropositive members of the cohort. Each donor provided a peripheral blood sample, and peripheral blood mononuclear cells were used for TCR beta sequencing. Genomic DNA extraction from the blood cell samples was performed with the Qiagen DNeasy Blood Extraction Kit. For this clone: Its cognate antigen has yet to be identified.

Based on the germline V gene (reference sequence), the CDR1 and CDR2 sequences are MNHEY and SMNVEV. V lost 6 bases and J lost 3 bases; the stretch between them is 12 bases long. Measured from the cysteine to the phenylalanine, the CDR3 is 13 residues long. Only CDR3 DNA is held: 39 bases, read in frame from base 1. This clonotype was obtained from a woman in her thirties or forties in good health and CMV-seropositive. This chain is built from TRBV27 and TRBJ2-7; a tentative D match to TRBD2 spans 7 bases. Sequencing was carried out using PBMCs. The sequenced DNA is TGTGCCAGCAGCTGGGGGGGCCGCTACGAGCAGTACTTC. This codes for CASSWGGRYEQYF.